This T cell receptor (beta chain) was obtained from a study of OX40 agonist ivuxolimab in advanced cancers. Study as a whole: Aged roughly 23 to 80 with a mean of approximately 57 years, they were almost 85% male. Three patients responded partially, comprising one with hepatocellular carcinoma and two with cutaneous melanoma.

The protocol was immunoSEQ multiplex PCR, while the TCRdb copy is restricted to in-frame clones and leaves out a portion. Counted here are about 53,000 clones, 88% occurring once; the ten biggest clones make up 1.5%. Autoimmune disease history or systemic immunosuppression was exclusionary. Regarding this clone: Its matching antigen is unknown.

Whole-study findings and limits: The authors did not determine the antigen specificity of the expanded peripheral T cells.

Sequences were derived from CD4+ or CD8+ T cells sorted from blood, sampled in a trial of the OX40 agonist ivuxolimab. The clonotype comes from an adult with an advanced solid tumor such as melanoma, head and neck, liver or kidney cancer.

The CDR3 protein is CASSPPGRDSYGYTF. The CDR3 coding sequence is TGTGCCAGCTCACCTCCGGGCAGGGATTCCTATGGCTACACCTTC. The rearrangement links TRBV18 to TRBJ1-2, with D tentatively TRBD1 (5 bases). The CDR3 spans 15 residues. Germline lookup yields CDR1 KGHSH and CDR2 LQKENI. V shed 3 bases and J shed 4 bases, with 15 bases lying between them.